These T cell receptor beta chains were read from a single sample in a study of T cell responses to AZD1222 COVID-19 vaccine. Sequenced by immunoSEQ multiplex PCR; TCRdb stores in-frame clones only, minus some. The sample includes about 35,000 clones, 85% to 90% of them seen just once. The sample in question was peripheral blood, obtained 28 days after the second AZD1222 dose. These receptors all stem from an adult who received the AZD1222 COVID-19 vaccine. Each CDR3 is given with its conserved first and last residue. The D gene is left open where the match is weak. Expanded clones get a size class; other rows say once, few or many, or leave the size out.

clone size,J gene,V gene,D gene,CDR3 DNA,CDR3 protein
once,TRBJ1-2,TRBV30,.,TGTGCCTGGAAGGGAACCTTTTCCTATGGCTACACCTTC,CAWKGTFSYGYTF
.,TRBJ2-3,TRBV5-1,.,TGCGCCAGCAGCTTGGCCCAAGTGGGGGGCATAGATACGCAGTATTTT,CASSLAQVGGIDTQYF
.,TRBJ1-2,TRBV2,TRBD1,TGTGCCAGCAGGGGGTTAAATTACGTAACCCCCCCCGGACAGGGAAACTATGGCTACACCTTC,CASRGLNYVTPPGQGNYGYTF
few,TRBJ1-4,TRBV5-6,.,TGTGCCAGCAGCGGAGTGGGGGCCCCGGGGACTAATGAAAAACTGTTTTTT,CASSGVGAPGTNEKLFF
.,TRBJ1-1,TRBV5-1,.,TGCGCCAGCAGCTTGGTGGGAGCGAGCACTGAAGCTTTCTTT,CASSLVGASTEAFF
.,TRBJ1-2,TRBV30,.,TGTGCCTGTTTCGACTCCAACTATGGCTACACCTTC,CACFDSNYGYTF
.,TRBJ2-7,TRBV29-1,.,TGCAGCGTTGAAGACCCGAGGACTGGTCTCTACGAGCAGTACTTC,CSVEDPRTGLYEQYF
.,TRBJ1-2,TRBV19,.,TGTGCCAGTAGTATGGCTCCAGGTTCTGGCTACACCTTC,CASSMAPGSGYTF
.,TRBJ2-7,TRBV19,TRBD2,TGTGCCAGTAGTTGGGAGCGGGGGGAGGGTTTGGAGCAGTACTTC,CASSWERGEGLEQYF
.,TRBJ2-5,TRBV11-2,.,TGTGCCAGCAGCTCTCAGGGGGGAAAAGAGACCCAGTACTTC,CASSSQGGKETQYF
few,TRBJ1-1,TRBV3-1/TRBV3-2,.,TGTGCCAGCAGCCAATGGTACGGGAACACTGAAGCTTTCTTT,CASSQWYGNTEAFF
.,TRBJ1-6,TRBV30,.,TGTGCCTTACAGGACTATAATTCACCCCTCCACTTT,CALQDYNSPLHF
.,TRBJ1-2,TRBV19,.,TGTGCCAGTAGTTCGCGATATGGCTACACCTTC,CASSSRYGYTF
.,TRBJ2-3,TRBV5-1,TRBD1,TGCGCCAGCAGCGGACAGGGGACAGCTTCCTACACAGATACGCAGTATTTT,CASSGQGTASYTDTQYF
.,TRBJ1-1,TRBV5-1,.,TGCGCCAGCAGCTGGGAGGACAGTTTGAACACTGAAGCTTTCTTT,CASSWEDSLNTEAFF
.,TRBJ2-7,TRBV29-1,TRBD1,TGCAGCGGCGGACAGGGCTACGAGCAGTACTTC,CSGGQGYEQYF
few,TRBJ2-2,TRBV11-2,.,TGTGCCAGCAGCCCAGGGCGCGACACCGGGGAGCTGTTTTTT,CASSPGRDTGELFF
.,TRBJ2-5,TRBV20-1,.,TGCAGTGCTAGTCGCCCTTTGTCGGCGGCGGAGACCCAGTACTTC,CSASRPLSAAETQYF
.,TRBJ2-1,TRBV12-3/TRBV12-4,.,TGTGCCAGCAGATTCCGGGCCCTCAATGAGCAGTTCTTC,CASRFRALNEQFF
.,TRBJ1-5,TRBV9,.,TGTGCCAGCAGCCCAGGGGATAGGGGTAATCAGCCCCAGCATTTT,CASSPGDRGNQPQHF
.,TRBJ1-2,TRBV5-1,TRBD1,TGCGCCAGCACCAGGGACAGGGAAGTCGGTGGCTACACCTTC,CASTRDREVGGYTF
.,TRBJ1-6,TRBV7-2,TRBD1,TGTGCCAGCAGCTTTAGACAGGGTGATAACTCACCCCTCCACTTT,CASSFRQGDNSPLHF
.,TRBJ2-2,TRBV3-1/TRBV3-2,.,TGTGCCAGCAGCCAACAACAATGGCCCGGGGAGCTGTTTTTT,CASSQQQWPGELFF
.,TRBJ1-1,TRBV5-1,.,TGCGCCAGCAGCATGGGGAACCTAGGCACTGAAGCTTTCTTT,CASSMGNLGTEAFF
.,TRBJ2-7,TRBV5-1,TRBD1,TGCGCCAGCAGCTGGGGGACAGGGACCTCCTACGAGCAGTACTTC,CASSWGTGTSYEQYF
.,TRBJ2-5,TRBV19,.,TGTGCCAGTAGTGCCGACAGGTCCCGGGCCGAGACCCAGTACTTC,CASSADRSRAETQYF
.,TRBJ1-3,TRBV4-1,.,TGCGCCAGCAGCCTAGAGGGGCAGCCTGGAAACACCATATATTTT,CASSLEGQPGNTIYF
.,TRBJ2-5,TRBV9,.,TGTGCCAGCAGCGTACGCGGGGATGGGGAGACCCAGTACTTC,CASSVRGDGETQYF
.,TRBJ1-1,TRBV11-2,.,TGTGCCAGCAGCCTTGTAGGCGGATCCACTGAAGCTTTCTTT,CASSLVGGSTEAFF
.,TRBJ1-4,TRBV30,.,TGTGCCTGGACCTCGGGAGAGTGGTTGGCTAATGAAAAACTGTTTTTT,CAWTSGEWLANEKLFF
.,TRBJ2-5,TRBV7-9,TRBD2,TGTGCCAGCAGCTTAGTCTTAGCGGGAGGGCCGACTTTGGAGACCCAGTACTTC,CASSLVLAGGPTLETQYF
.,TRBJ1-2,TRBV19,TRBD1,TGTGCCAGTAAAGTGGGACAGGGGGGATATGGCTACACCTTC,CASKVGQGGYGYTF
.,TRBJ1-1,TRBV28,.,TGTGCCAGCAGTTTAGAGGGGAACACTGAAGCTTTCTTT,CASSLEGNTEAFF
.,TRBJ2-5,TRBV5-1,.,TGCGCCAGCAGCCCGAGTCCGGGGGTGGAGACCCAGTACTTC,CASSPSPGVETQYF
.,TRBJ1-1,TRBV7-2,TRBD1,TGTGCCAGCAACCCCACAGGGGTGAACACTGAAGCTTTCTTT,CASNPTGVNTEAFF
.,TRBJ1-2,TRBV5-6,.,TGTGCCAGCAGCTTGGGTGACAATAACTATGGCTACACCTTC,CASSLGDNNYGYTF
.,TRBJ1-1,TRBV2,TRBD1,TGTGCCAGCAGTTTTACAGGGGCCGACACTGAAGCTTTCTTT,CASSFTGADTEAFF
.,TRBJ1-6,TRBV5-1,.,TGCGCCAGCAGCTCTCAGTTGTGGGGCGGTTCACCCCTCCACTTT,CASSSQLWGGSPLHF
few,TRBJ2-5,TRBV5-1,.,TGCGCCAGCAGCCCCACCGGCAGGCAAGAGACCCAGTACTTC,CASSPTGRQETQYF
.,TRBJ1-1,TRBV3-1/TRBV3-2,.,TGTGCCAGCAGGAAATCCGGCCACACTGAAGCTTTCTTT,CASRKSGHTEAFF
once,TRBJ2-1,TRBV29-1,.,TGCAGCGTCGCCCTGTCCGGAGCCTACAATGAGCAGTTCTTC,CSVALSGAYNEQFF
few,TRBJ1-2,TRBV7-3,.,TGTGCCAGCAGCTTAACCCCCGCAGGGGACTATGGCTACACCTTC,CASSLTPAGDYGYTF
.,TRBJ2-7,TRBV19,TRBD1,TGTGCCAGTAGTATCAGACAGGGCACATTCTCCTACGAGCAGTACTTC,CASSIRQGTFSYEQYF
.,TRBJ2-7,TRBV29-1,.,TGCAGCGTTGAATTAGGGGGTGACGAGCAGTACTTC,CSVELGGDEQYF
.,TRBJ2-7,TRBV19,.,TGTGCCAGTAGTATTTCCTCAACAACAGGGACCTACGAGCAGTACTTC,CASSISSTTGTYEQYF
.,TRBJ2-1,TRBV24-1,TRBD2,TGTGCCACCAGTGACCCCGGGGGGGCGCACAATGAGCAGTTCTTC,CATSDPGGAHNEQFF
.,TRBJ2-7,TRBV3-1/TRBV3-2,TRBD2,TGTGCCAGCAGCCAGACTAGCGGGAGTTTCTACGAGCAGTACTTC,CASSQTSGSFYEQYF
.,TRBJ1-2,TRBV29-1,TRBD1,TGCAGCGTTGAGACAGGGGACCGCTATGGCTACACCTTC,CSVETGDRYGYTF
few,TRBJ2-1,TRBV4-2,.,TGTGCCAGCAGCCAAGAAGCAGCGTCGAGCTCCTACAATGAGCAGTTCTTC,CASSQEAASSSYNEQFF
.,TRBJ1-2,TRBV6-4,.,TGTGCCAGCAGTGACTCGGGAGTGGGTGGCTACACCTTC,CASSDSGVGGYTF